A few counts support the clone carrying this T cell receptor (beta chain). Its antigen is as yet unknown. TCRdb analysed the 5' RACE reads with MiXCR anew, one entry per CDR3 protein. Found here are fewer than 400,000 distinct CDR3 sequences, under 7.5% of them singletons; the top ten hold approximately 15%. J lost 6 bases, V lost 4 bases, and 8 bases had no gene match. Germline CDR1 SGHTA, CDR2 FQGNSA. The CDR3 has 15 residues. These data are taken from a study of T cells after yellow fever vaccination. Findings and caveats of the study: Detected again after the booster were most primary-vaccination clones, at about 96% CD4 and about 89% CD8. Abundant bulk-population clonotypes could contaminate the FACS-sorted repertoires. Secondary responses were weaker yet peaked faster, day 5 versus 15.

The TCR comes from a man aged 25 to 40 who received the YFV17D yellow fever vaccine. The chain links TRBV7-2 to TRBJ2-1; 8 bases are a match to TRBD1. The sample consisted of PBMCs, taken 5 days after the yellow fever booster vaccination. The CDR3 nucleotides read TGTGCCAGCAGCTACGGACAGGGAGCTATCAATGAGCAGTTCTTC. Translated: CASSYGQGAINEQFF.